The 5 T cell receptor beta chains below come from one sample, sequenced in a study of read filtering for tumor transcriptome and immune sequencing. The library was built from roughly 400 ng RNA with molecular barcoded adaptors for alpha/delta and beta/gamma chains. TCRdb reanalysed the reads using MiXCR and keeps one entry per CDR3 protein. The table lists approximately 90,000 distinct CDR3 sequences, roughly an eighth of them singletons, with just under 15% in the top ten. The sample taken for sequencing was a population of CD138-negative cells sorted from bone marrow. These receptor sequences come from a donor at least 40 years old with multiple myeloma.

The rearrangement joins TRBV28 to TRBJ2-3; 11 nucleotides agree with TRBD1. The CDR3 runs 17 residues. V shed 4 bases, J shed 0 bases, and the junction held 6 bases outside the gene matches. Germline assignment: CDR1 MDHEN and CDR2 SYDVKM. The chain's CDR3 is CASSSPGTGGSTDTQYF. The CDR3 DNA follows: TGTGCCAGCAGTTCACCCGGGACAGGGGGAAGCACAGATACGCAGTATTTT.

There are many counts of this clonotype. The rearrangement uses TRBV29-1 and TRBJ2-2; D not resolved. The CDR3 loop spans 13 amino acids. With 6 bases removed from V and 4 bases from J, the gap between germline ends came to 12 bases. Germline loops: CDR1 SQVTM, CDR2 ANQGSEA. In DNA, the CDR3 is TGCAGCGTCTCAATTATAGCCACCGGGGAGCTGTTTTTT. This codes for CSVSIIATGELFF.

The sample holds a few counts of this clonotype. The gene calls are TRBV2 and TRBJ2-7; TRBD1 agrees at 8 bases. The junction had 3 bases not matched to a gene; V was cut back by 6 bases and J by 5 bases. Germline CDR1 is SNHLY and CDR2 is FYNNEI. This CDR3 is 12 amino acids long. Written as DNA, the CDR3 is TGTGCCAGCAGAGGACAGGGCAACGAGCAGTACTTC. Protein: CASRGQGNEQYF.

Many counts were recorded for this clonotype. This rearrangement joins TRBV10-1 to TRBJ2-7; D remains unclear. V shed 2 bases and J shed 5 bases, with 10 bases lying between them. Germline V gene lookup returns CDR1 WNHNN and CDR2 SYGVQD (reference sequence). CDR3 length equals 13 residues. The CDR3 region has the DNA TGCGCCAGCAGTGAGACTGGAGCCCACGAGCAGTACTTC. Protein sequence: CASSETGAHEQYF.

The table lists this clonotype with many counts. The chain joins TRBV25-1 to TRBJ2-1; D perhaps matches TRBD2 (6 bases). V gave up 4 bases and J gave up 12 bases, with 22 bases separating them. Germline CDR1 and CDR2: MGHDK and SYGVNS. The CDR3 contains 15 residues. CDR3 region: CASSGRDPTWDGQFF. In nucleotides, the CDR3 is TGTGCCAGCAGTGGGCGGGACCCGACTTGGGATGGGCAGTTCTTC.